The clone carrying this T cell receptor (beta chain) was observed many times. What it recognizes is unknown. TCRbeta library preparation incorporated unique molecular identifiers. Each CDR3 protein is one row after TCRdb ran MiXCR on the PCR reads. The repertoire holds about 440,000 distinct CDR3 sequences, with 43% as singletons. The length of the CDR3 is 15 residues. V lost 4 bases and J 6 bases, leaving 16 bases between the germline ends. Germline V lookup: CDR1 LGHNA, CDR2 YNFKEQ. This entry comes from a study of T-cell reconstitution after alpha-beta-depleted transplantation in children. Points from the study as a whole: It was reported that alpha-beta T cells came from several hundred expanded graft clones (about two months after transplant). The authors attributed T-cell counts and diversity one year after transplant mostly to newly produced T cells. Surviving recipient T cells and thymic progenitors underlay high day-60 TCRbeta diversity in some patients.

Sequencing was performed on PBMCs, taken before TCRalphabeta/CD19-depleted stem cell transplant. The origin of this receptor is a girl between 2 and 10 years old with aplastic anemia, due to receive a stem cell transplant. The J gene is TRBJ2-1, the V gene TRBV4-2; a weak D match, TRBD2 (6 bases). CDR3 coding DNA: TGTGCCAGCAGCCCACCCGGGGTGGGGGGCAATGAGCAGTTCTTC. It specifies CASSPPGVGGNEQFF.